Each of the 2 T cell receptor beta chains below was sequenced from the same sample in a study of OX40 agonist ivuxolimab in advanced cancers. TCRdb's table, derived via immunoSEQ multiplex PCR, lists solely in-frame clones and lacks some. The sample lists around 60,000 clones; 70% to 90% were seen once. The starting material was CD4+ or CD8+ T cells sorted from blood, obtained in a trial of the OX40 agonist ivuxolimab. Receptors originate from an adult with an advanced solid tumor such as melanoma, head and neck, liver or kidney cancer.

This rearrangement joins TRBV15 to TRBJ1-1, with TRBD1 as a possible D gene (6 bases). The germline V gene encodes CDR1 LNHNV and CDR2 YYDKDF (reference sequence). The V and J ends lost 2 bases and 0 bases respectively, with 7 bases between them. The CDR3 is 14 amino acids. The CDR3 spells CATSRTGMNTEAFF. CDR3 DNA: TGTGCCACCAGCAGAACAGGGATGAACACTGAAGCTTTCTTT.

The chain employs TRBV19 and TRBJ1-4; D gene uncertain. Trimming removed 8 bases at V and 0 bases at J, with 10 bases between. Germline V gene lookup returns CDR1 LNHDA and CDR2 SQIVND (reference sequence). The CDR3 extends over 14 amino acids. As DNA, the CDR3 is TGTGCCAGTCCCGGGCCCCCAACTAATGAAAAACTGTTTTTT. It specifies CASPGPPTNEKLFF.